This TCR beta chain was recorded in a study of OX40 agonist ivuxolimab in advanced cancers. For the study at large: Every patient in dose escalation had hepatocellular carcinoma, melanoma, renal cell or head and neck cancer. There were three patients with partial responses, one having hepatocellular carcinoma and two cutaneous melanoma. Study observations and caveats: Dose levels from 0.1 to 3.0 mg/kg saw CD4+ and CD8+ blood T cells expand clonally by week 6.

A word on this clone: The antigen is undetermined.

Libraries were prepared by immunoSEQ multiplex PCR; TCRdb keeps only in-frame clonotypes and omits some of them. The repertoire consists of some 85,000 clones, with around 86% occurring once and the leading ten covering 0.24%. From germline, CDR1 is SEHNR and CDR2 FQNEAQ (reference sequence). The CDR3 has 19 residues. Trimming removed 4 bases from V and 3 bases from J; junction bases left unmatched: 16. The receptor was derived from an adult with an advanced solid tumor such as melanoma, head and neck, liver or kidney cancer. The genes are TRBV7-9 and TRBJ2-7, with 12 bases lining up with TRBD2. Material: CD4+ or CD8+ T cells sorted from blood, obtained in a trial of the OX40 agonist ivuxolimab. CDR3 in amino acids: CASSSRGTSGFRSLYEQYF. The CDR3 nucleotides read TGTGCCAGCAGCTCCAGAGGGACTAGCGGGTTTAGATCACTCTACGAGCAGTACTTC. Drawing the rest from reference TRBV7-9 and TRBJ2-7, the complete variable domain is DTGVSQNPRHKITKRGQNVTFRCDPISEHNRLYWYRQTLGQGPEFLTYFQNEAQLEKSRLLSDRFSAERPKGSFSTLEIQRTEQGDSAMYLCASSSRGTSGFRSLYEQYFGPGTRLTVT.